This TCR beta chain was captured in a study of CD8+CD57+ T cells in acquired aplastic anemia. Study results and caveats: Approximately 28 CD8+ CDR3 sequences were shared between patients and controls. Researchers reported that CD8+ Simpson's diversity was not significantly different in patients versus controls.

Selection for sequencing was limited to patients who had shown CD8+CD57+ cell expansion by flow cytometry. Sampling of blood occurred while the patients had still received no therapy. According to the study, genomic DNA was the template for TCR beta VDJ and CDR3 profiling. TCRdb analysed the reads with MiXCR anew, one entry per CDR3 protein. This sample carries approximately 170,000 distinct CDR3 sequences, less than 50% of them seen once, and the ten largest clones take about 2.9%. This clonotype was counted ten times or more. Its specificity is not known. This clonotype was obtained from a human donor with aplastic anemia. The specimen was sorted CD4+, CD8+, or CD8+CD57+ T cells (not recorded which) from PBMCs.

CDR3 residues: CASSFGTSTDTQYF. The CDR3 DNA is TGTGCCAGCAGCTTCGGGACTAGCACAGATACGCAGTATTTT. The chain combines TRBV7-9 with TRBJ2-3, with D possibly TRBD2 on 6 matching bases. The ends were cut back, 3 bases at V and 0 bases at J, with 7 bases in the middle. CDR3 size: 14 residues. Germline-derived CDR1 and CDR2 are SEHNR and FQNEAQ (reference sequence).